This TCR beta chain comes out of a study of cytomegalovirus exposure and HLA in healthy donors. This CDR3 spans 15 amino acids. J lost 9 bases, V lost 4 bases, and 5 bases had no gene match. In germline, CDR1 is SGHDN, CDR2 FVKESK. Researchers ran the PCR with 60 Vbeta and 13 Jbeta primers. Using immunoSEQ multiplex PCR, the repertoire was profiled, and TCRdb retains in-frame clones only, with some absent. The table records approximately 160,000 clones, approximately 80% of them present only once. Overall study results and limits: Researchers reported from a later analysis that most CMV-associated TCR beta chains appeared HLA-restricted. In a later analysis, at a false discovery rate of 0.05, 16,951 TCR beta sequences matched HLA alleles.

On this clone: What it binds is not known.

Source material: PBMCs. The receptor was derived from a man younger than 30 in good health and CMV-seronegative. The chain is built from TRBV14 and TRBJ2-2; 13 bases map to TRBD2. In DNA, the CDR3 is TGTGCCAGCAGCCCCCCGGGACTAGCGGGAAGGGAGCTGTTTTTT. It encodes CASSPPGLAGRELFF.